The 29 T cell receptor beta chains reported below all come from one sample, sequenced in a study of cytomegalovirus exposure and HLA in healthy donors (dated by TCRdb to about 2017). Library preparation was by the immunoSEQ multiplex PCR assay. A mixture of 60 forward primers for TCR Vbeta segments and 13 reverse primers for TCR Jbeta segments was used in the multiplex PCR. The source is immuneACCESS, and TCRdb retained only in-frame sequences with V and J called. Part of the clones is not carried over; for the studies checked, unresolved V genes explain less than half of this, and the remainder is unexplained. The sample records over 100,000 clones, about two thirds of which are singletons. The ten largest clones add up to less than 5% of the sample. Sequencing was done on a sample of PBMCs. These TCRs come from a man aged 50-59 years in good health and CMV-seropositive.

This clone was observed a few times. J is TRBJ1-1 and V is TRBV5-1, with D uncertain. Germline CDR1 and CDR2: SGHRS and YFSETQ. V lost 1 base, J lost 1 base, and 8 bases lay in between. The CDR3 extends over 14 amino acids. The CDR3 DNA sequence: TGCGCCAGCAGCTTGCGGTTAACGAACACTGAAGCTTTCTTT. Amino acid sequence: CASSLRLTNTEAFF.

The chain has TRBV5-1 and TRBJ2-1, with D maybe TRBD2 (5 bases). This CDR3 is 14 amino acids long. CDR1 SGHRS and CDR2 YFSETQ come from the germline V gene. The germline V and J ends were trimmed by 4 bases and 6 bases, with 14 bases remaining between them. The CDR3 sequence: CASSPLAVGNEQFF. As DNA, the CDR3 is TGCGCCAGCAGCCCCCTAGCCGTGGGCAATGAGCAGTTCTTC.

The rearrangement links TRBV29-1 to TRBJ2-7, with 8 bases matching TRBD1. J lost 6 bases, V lost 4 bases, and 5 bases had no gene match. In germline, CDR1 is SQVTM, CDR2 ANQGSEA. The CDR3 is 12 residues long. CDR3 sequence: CSVASTGVEQYF. The DNA for the CDR3 is TGCAGCGTTGCTTCGACAGGGGTCGAGCAGTACTTC.

This clone was found once. The rearrangement uses TRBV6-1 and TRBJ2-4; tentative D call: TRBD1 (8 bases). Germline-derived CDR1 and CDR2 are MNHNS and SASEGT. This CDR3 contains 15 residues. Between the trimmed V and J ends, which lost 6 bases and 10 bases, there was a span of 22 bases. The CDR3 DNA reads TGTGCCAGCAGGGCGGGAGAGGCAGGGGGCCAAATTCAGTACTTC. Translated, it gives CASRAGEAGGQIQYF.

This clone occurred a few times. The chain uses TRBV5-1 and TRBJ1-2; 8 bases align to TRBD1. The CDR3 has 16 amino acids. Germline V gives CDR1 SGHRS, CDR2 YFSETQ. Trimming cost V 0 bases and J 6 bases; bases outside gene matches: 10. In nucleotides, the CDR3 is TGCGCCAGCAGCTTGGTACTGACAGGGGCTAGGAATGGCTACACCTTC. The encoded protein is CASSLVLTGARNGYTF.

The gene calls are TRBV6-6 and TRBJ1-1; D gene uncertain. Germline CDR1 MNHNY, CDR2 SVGAGI (reference sequence). Trimming took off 2 bases at V and 8 bases at J, with 15 bases between the two ends. The CDR3 is 14 residues long. This chain's CDR3 is CASSYGNLREEAFF. The DNA of the CDR3 is TGTGCCAGCAGTTACGGCAACCTAAGGGAGGAAGCTTTCTTT.

The genes are TRBV5-1 and TRBJ1-1; weak D call: TRBD1 (5 bases). Trimming left V 1 base short and J 1 base short, with 8 bases between. This CDR3 spans 14 amino acids. Looked up from germline, CDR1 is SGHRS and CDR2 is YFSETQ. Here the CDR3 DNA reads TGCGCCAGCAGCTTGACCAGGGCGAACACTGAAGCTTTCTTT. This translates into CASSLTRANTEAFF. Full variable domain (missing parts from reference TRBV5-1 and TRBJ1-1): KAGVTQTPRYLIKTRGQQVTLSCSPISGHRSVSWYQQTPGQGLQFLFEYFSETQRNKGNFPGRFSGRQFSNSRSEMNVSTLELGDSALYLCASSLTRANTEAFFGQGTRLTVV.

V and J are TRBV4-1 and TRBJ2-7; 7 bases are a match to TRBD2. Germline V gene sequence: CDR1 MGHRA, CDR2 YSYEKL. The CDR3 is made up of 15 amino acids. The V and J ends lost 1 base and 3 bases, in that order; junction bases with no gene match: 6. The CDR3 protein is CASSQGEGSGYEQYF. As DNA, the CDR3 is TGCGCCAGCAGCCAAGGGGAGGGATCGGGCTACGAGCAGTACTTC.

This rearrangement joins TRBV7-2 to TRBJ2-5; 7 bases agree with TRBD2. CDR1 SGHTA and CDR2 FQGNSA come from the germline V gene. The junction had 10 bases not matched to a gene; V was cut back by 5 bases and J by 1 base. CDR3 size: 16 residues. The CDR3 DNA follows: TGTGCCAGCAGCGGAAGGACGGGACTAATCCAAGAGACCCAGTACTTC. Translated: CASSGRTGLIQETQYF. Looking up the rest from reference TRBV7-2 and TRBJ2-5 gives the full variable domain: GAGVSQSPSNKVTEKGKDVELRCDPISGHTALYWYRQSLGQGLEFLIYFQGNSAPDKSGLPSDRFSAERTGGSVSTLTIQRTQQEDSAVYLCASSGRTGLIQETQYFGPGTRLLVL.

This clone was found once. Other DNA sequences in this specimen translate into the identical CDR3. The V gene is TRBV5-6, the J gene TRBJ1-2; D not certain. The CDR3 loop spans 13 amino acids. The V end was cut by 6 bases, the J end by 4 bases, with 13 bases between. Germline CDR1 is SGHDT and CDR2 is YYEEEE. The CDR3 bases are TGTGCCAGCAACCTATTCGACACCTATGGCTACACCTTC. Encoded protein: CASNLFDTYGYTF.

Remarks on this clone: One end of the junction fails to match germline, which may point to a read error. This sample includes further DNA sequences coding for the same CDR3. V is TRBV7-2 and J is TRBJ1-6; D perhaps matches TRBD1 (5 bases). The CDR3 has 13 amino acids. The germline CDR1 and CDR2 sequences are SGHTA and FQGNSA. CDR3 DNA: TGTGCCAGCAGTCGCAGGGTCAATTCACCTCTCCACTTT. It translates to CASSRRVNSPLHF.

The CDR3 here is CASSQSRSTDTQYF. The CDR3, as DNA: TGTGCCAGCAGTCAAAGCCGGAGCACAGATACGCAGTATTTT. The chain employs TRBV2 and TRBJ2-3; D is undetermined. The CDR3 consists of 14 residues. CDR1 SNHLY and CDR2 FYNNEI come from the germline V gene. Between the trimmed V and J ends, which lost 5 bases and 0 bases, there was a span of 9 bases.

This clone was counted a few times. The chain is built from TRBV6-1 and TRBJ2-3; 8 bases align to TRBD2. The CDR3 sequence is 16 residues long. From germline, CDR1 is MNHNS and CDR2 SASEGT. The trim removed 3 bases at V and 2 bases at J, leaving 7 bases unmatched. CDR3 sequence (DNA): TGTGCCAGCAGTGACGAAGCGGGGGCGTACACAGATACGCAGTATTTT. Encoded protein: CASSDEAGAYTDTQYF.

A remark on this clone: Distinct nucleotide sequences in the sample also encode this CDR3. This chain links TRBV15 with TRBJ2-1, with a possible D match to TRBD2 (6 bases). CDR1 is LNHNV and CDR2 is YYDKDF in the germline V gene (reference sequence). The V end was cut by 3 bases, the J end by 6 bases, with 15 bases between. The CDR3 is made up of 15 amino acids. The DNA of the CDR3 is TGTGCCACCAGCAGGGGGGGTGGAGGGGCCAATGAGCAGTTCTTC. The encoded protein is CATSRGGGGANEQFF.

The chain recombines TRBV5-4 with TRBJ2-3; no clear D. The ends were cut back, 4 bases at V and 0 bases at J, with 15 bases in the middle. Germline-derived CDR1 and CDR2 are SGHNT and YYREEE (reference sequence). The CDR3 runs to 16 residues. CDR3 nucleotide sequence: TGTGCCAGCAGCCTTTATAGCCGAAGAAGCACAGATACGCAGTATTTT. Amino acid sequence: CASSLYSRRSTDTQYF.

The rearrangement links TRBV5-4 to TRBJ1-2, with 7 bases aligning to TRBD1. Unmatched junction bases numbered 4, after V lost 4 bases and J lost 1 base. Germline CDR1 SGHNT, CDR2 YYREEE (reference sequence). The CDR3 has 14 amino acids. CDR3 sequence (DNA): TGTGCCAGCAGCAGGGACAGCCTTAACTATGGCTACACCTTC. Protein product: CASSRDSLNYGYTF.

On this clone: Other DNA sequences in the sample encode the same CDR3. The rearrangement joins TRBV7-2 to TRBJ1-4, with D tentatively TRBD1 (5 bases). The CDR3 contains 17 residues. The germline CDR1 and CDR2 sequences are SGHTA and FQGNSA. V gave up 6 bases and J gave up 4 bases, with 21 bases separating them. The CDR3 spells CASRMQGPGVHNEKLFF. The CDR3 DNA is TGTGCCAGCAGGATGCAGGGTCCTGGAGTGCATAATGAAAAACTGTTTTTT.

The J gene is TRBJ1-1, the V gene TRBV5-4, with D unclear. CDR3 length: 12 amino acids. CDR1 SGHNT and CDR2 YYREEE come from the germline V gene (reference sequence). V dropped 0 bases and J dropped 8 bases, with 8 bases sitting between them. Here the CDR3 DNA reads TGTGCCAGCAGCTTGGAGCGGAGAGAAGCTTTCTTT. This translates into CASSLERREAFF. The whole variable domain, filled in from reference TRBV5-4 and TRBJ1-1, reads ETGVTQSPTHLIKTRGQQVTLRCSSQSGHNTVSWYQQALGQGPQFIFQYYREEENGRGNFPPRFSGLQFPNYSSELNVNALELDDSALYLCASSLERREAFFGQGTRLTVV.

V gene TRBV19 combines with J gene TRBJ1-4; D is perhaps TRBD1 (5 bases). Germline V gene data show CDR1 as LNHDA and CDR2 as SQIVND (reference sequence). V lost 5 bases and J lost 4, with 17 bases in between. CDR3 length equals 16 residues. The CDR3 DNA sequence: TGTGCCAGTAGTCCCCTCCTTGGGGCCAGTAATGAAAAACTGTTTTTT. Protein: CASSPLLGASNEKLFF.

The chain carries TRBV6-5 and TRBJ1-1; 7 nucleotides line up with TRBD1. The CDR3 consists of 13 residues. CDR1 and CDR2 from the germline V gene are MNHEY and SVGAGI. V was pared by 6 bases and J by 6 bases, with 7 bases of the junction left unmatched. This CDR3 reads CASRATGKAEAFF. The CDR3 DNA reads as TGTGCCAGCAGGGCGACAGGGAAGGCTGAAGCTTTCTTT.

The V and J genes are TRBV11-2 and TRBJ2-2, with 7 bases identical to TRBD2. The CDR3 totals 16 residues. In germline, CDR1 is SGHAT, CDR2 FQNNGV. V was clipped by 1 base and J by 1 base; unmatched bases: 3. The CDR3 region has the DNA TGTGCCAGCAGCTTAGGAGCGGGGAGGAACACCGGGGAGCTGTTTTTT. Its protein is CASSLGAGRNTGELFF. Looking up the rest from reference TRBV11-2 and TRBJ2-2 gives the full variable domain: EAGVAQSPRYKIIEKRQSVAFWCNPISGHATLYWYQQILGQGPKLLIQFQNNGVVDDSQLPKDRFSAERLKGVDSTLKIQPAKLEDSAVYLCASSLGAGRNTGELFFGEGSRLTVL.

The V gene is TRBV7-2, the J gene TRBJ2-1, with D possibly TRBD1 on 5 matching bases. The V end was cut by 6 bases, the J end by 11 bases, with 26 bases between. CDR1 is SGHTA and CDR2 is FQGNSA in the germline V gene. The CDR3 is 16 amino acids. CDR3 in amino acids: CASRSSLSALQAKQFF. CDR3 nucleotide sequence: TGTGCCAGCAGATCCTCCCTCAGCGCCTTACAGGCGAAGCAGTTCTTC.

The chain couples TRBV5-4 to TRBJ2-5; D is uncertain. The CDR3 totals 15 residues. Trimming removed 0 bases at V and 2 bases at J, with 11 bases between. Germline CDR1 reads SGHNT; CDR2 reads YYREEE (reference sequence). CDR3 coding DNA: TGTGCCAGCAGCTTGGTGGCTCGCTCACAAGAGACCCAGTACTTC. Translating it yields CASSLVARSQETQYF.

The DNA for the CDR3 is TGTGCCAGCAGTTCCCTGGGGCTCGAAGAAACTAATGAAAAACTGTTTTTT. Its protein product is CASSSLGLEETNEKLFF. The chain recombines TRBV27 with TRBJ1-4, with D perhaps matching TRBD1 (5 bases). This CDR3 contains 17 residues. The V end lost 4 bases, the J end lost 1 base, and 16 bases lay between the germline ends. The germline V gene encodes CDR1 MNHEY and CDR2 SMNVEV (reference sequence).

The V and J genes are TRBV7-9 and TRBJ1-2; the D gene is possibly TRBD1 (6 bases). The CDR3 consists of 14 residues. Germline-derived CDR1 and CDR2 are SEHNR and FQNEAQ (reference sequence). The germline V and J ends were trimmed by 3 bases and 8 bases, with 16 bases remaining between them. The CDR3 here is CASSLGAPLAGYTF. As DNA, the CDR3 is TGTGCCAGCAGCTTGGGGGCCCCCTTGGCCGGCTACACCTTC.

In this sample, this clone turned up a few times. This sequence joins TRBV15 and TRBJ2-1; weak D call: TRBD1 (5 bases). This CDR3 has 17 residues. Germline V gene lookup returns CDR1 LNHNV and CDR2 YYDKDF (reference sequence). V gave up 1 base and J gave up 2 bases, with 15 bases separating them. The CDR3 protein is CATSRGGGPGTYNEQFF. The CDR3, as DNA: TGTGCCACCAGCAGAGGAGGCGGCCCAGGGACCTACAATGAGCAGTTCTTC. The full variable domain, with the rest looked up from reference TRBV15 and TRBJ2-1, is DAMVIQNPRYQVTQFGKPVTLSCSQTLNHNVMYWYQQKSSQAPKLLFHYYDKDFNNEADTPDNFQSRRPNTSFCFLDIRSPGLGDTAMYLCATSRGGGPGTYNEQFFGPGTRLTVL.

The V and J genes are TRBV19 and TRBJ2-1; 9 positions agree with TRBD1. Trimming at V came to 6 bases and at J to 7 bases, leaving 13 bases not matched to a gene. The CDR3 contains 16 residues. The germline V gene has CDR1 LNHDA and CDR2 SQIVND (reference sequence). The CDR3 protein is CASRLSTGGRRNEQFF. CDR3 coding DNA: TGTGCCAGTAGACTCTCGACAGGGGGGCGAAGAAATGAGCAGTTCTTC.

V is TRBV5-1 and J is TRBJ2-5; TRBD2 matches 11 bases. The J segment lost 1 base and the V segment lost 1 base, leaving 6 bases of the junction unmatched. Germline assignment: CDR1 SGHRS and CDR2 YFSETQ. This CDR3 is built from 17 residues. The CDR3 reads CASSLPHGTSGQETQYF. In DNA form, the CDR3 reads TGCGCCAGCAGCTTGCCCCATGGGACTAGCGGCCAAGAGACCCAGTACTTC.

This clone was recorded a few times. The gene calls are TRBV6-1 and TRBJ1-1; TRBD1 aligns across 9 bases. CDR1 MNHNS and CDR2 SASEGT come from the germline V gene. V shed 5 bases, J shed 12 bases, and the junction held 16 bases outside the gene matches. The CDR3 runs 15 residues. The CDR3 sequence: CASSPPGQGGWGSFF. CDR3 sequence (DNA): TGTGCCAGCAGTCCACCGGGACAGGGCGGGTGGGGGTCTTTCTTT.